A selection of T cell receptor beta chains follows, all from one sample in a study of T-cell memory formation after mild COVID-19. TCRdb fed the 5' RACE reads into MiXCR, producing one record per CDR3 protein. The data show about 130,000 distinct CDR3 sequences, about 18% seen once. Sequencing used PBMCs or a T cell subset sorted from them (not recorded which). These receptors all come from a young man who had mild COVID-19 (a few samples of this study predate the infection). Cell type and time point are not known. Both conserved end residues are part of each CDR3. The D gene is left open where the match is weak. Only part of the rows carry a size: once, few, many, or a class if the clone is expanded.

V	D	size	J	DNA	CDR3
TRBV12-3/TRBV12-4	TRBD1	-	TRBJ1-5	TGTGCCAGCAGGAAACAGGGGGATAGCAATCAGCCCCAGCATTTT	CASRKQGDSNQPQHF
TRBV23-1	TRBD1	-	TRBJ1-1	TGCGCCAGCAGTCGCCACACAGGGGGAGCTGAAGCTTTCTTT	CASSRHTGGAEAFF
TRBV4-2	-	many	TRBJ2-3	TGTGCCAGCAGCCAAGATGTCACAGATACGCAGTATTTT	CASSQDVTDTQYF
TRBV20-1	TRBD1	few	TRBJ1-1	TGCAGTGCTAGCCTTAACCGGGACAGGAACACTGAAGCTTTCTTT	CSASLNRDRNTEAFF
TRBV9	TRBD2	few	TRBJ2-3	TGTGCCAGCAGCCGGCGGGAGCTCGCTAGCGCAGATACGCAGTATTTT	CASSRRELASADTQYF
TRBV10-3	-	few	TRBJ2-5	TGTGCCATCAGTGATGTGACAGGTGTCCGGGAGACCCAGTACTTC	CAISDVTGVRETQYF
TRBV11-2	-	many	TRBJ1-6	TGTGCCAGCAGCTTAGGGTGGTTCGGTGATTCACCCCTCCACTTT	CASSLGWFGDSPLHF
TRBV24-1	TRBD1	few	TRBJ2-5	TGTGCCACCAGTGACCGGACAGGCCTAGCTAAAGAGACCCAGTACTTC	CATSDRTGLAKETQYF
TRBV7-2	-	-	TRBJ2-2	TGTGCCAGCAGCCCCCGGGGGCTCCGTGGCGGGGAGCTGTTTTTT	CASSPRGLRGGELFF
TRBV7-2	-	-	TRBJ2-3	TGTGCCAGCAGCTTATTACAGGCCACAGATACGCAGTATTTT	CASSLLQATDTQYF
TRBV7-2	-	few	TRBJ1-2	TGTGCCAGCAGCTTAGGGGTAGGCTATGGCTACACCTTC	CASSLGVGYGYTF
TRBV20-1	-	few	TRBJ2-5	TGCAGTGCTAGAGGGCGGGGCCAGGAGAAGACCCAGTACTTC	CSARGRGQEKTQYF
TRBV7-6	-	-	TRBJ2-1	TGTGCCAGCAGCTTAGCGACCCCGGACAAGTACAATGAGCAGTTCTTC	CASSLATPDKYNEQFF
TRBV4-3	-	few	TRBJ2-2	TGCGCCAGCAGCCAAGAACATTATGCGAGCGGCGGGGAGCTGTTTTTT	CASSQEHYASGGELFF
TRBV5-1	TRBD1	few	TRBJ2-2	TGCGCCAGCAGCTTGGCGGGACAGGAGGACGGGGAGCTGTTTTTT	CASSLAGQEDGELFF
TRBV5-1	-	-	TRBJ1-2	TGCGCCAGCAGCCCTGTTGGGGATGGCTACACCTTC	CASSPVGDGYTF
TRBV5-1	-	-	TRBJ2-1	TGCGCCAGCAGCGACTCCGTAGTGGGGGGCCGCGATGAGCAGTTCTTC	CASSDSVVGGRDEQFF
TRBV5-1	TRBD2	-	TRBJ2-1	TGCGCCAGCAGCTCACAGCGGGGGGTGCATGAGCAGTTCTTC	CASSSQRGVHEQFF
TRBV9	TRBD1	few	TRBJ2-2	TGTGCCAGCAGCGTAGGACAGGGCCAGAACACCGGGGAGCTGTTTTTT	CASSVGQGQNTGELFF
TRBV7-2	-	many	TRBJ1-1	TGTGCCAGCAGCTCCGACGGAGCTTTCTTT	CASSSDGAFF
TRBV6-6	-	few	TRBJ1-1	TGTGCCAGCAGTTACTCCAAGGGGTCTGAAGCTTTCTTT	CASSYSKGSEAFF
TRBV7-2	-	-	TRBJ1-5	TGTGCCAGCAGCTTAGAACAGGGAGACAATCAGCCCCAGCATTTT	CASSLEQGDNQPQHF
TRBV5-4	-	few	TRBJ2-3	TGTGCCAGCAGCTCCGGCGGGAACACAGATACGCAGTATTTT	CASSSGGNTDTQYF
TRBV4-2	TRBD2	-	TRBJ2-5	TGTGCCAGCAGCCAGGATCTAGCGGGGCTCCAAGAGACCCAGTACTTC	CASSQDLAGLQETQYF
TRBV3-1	-	-	TRBJ2-1	TGTGCCAGCAGCCAAGCAAGCGGCAATGAGCAGTTCTTC	CASSQASGNEQFF
TRBV7-6	-	-	TRBJ1-2	TGTGCCAGCAGTCCGATGGGGGGAACTAACTATGGCTACACCTTC	CASSPMGGTNYGYTF
TRBV5-6	-	-	TRBJ1-3	TGTGCCAGCAGCTGGGACCGGACAGTTGGAAACACCATATATTTT	CASSWDRTVGNTIYF
TRBV11-2	TRBD1	-	TRBJ2-2	TGTGCCAGCACCGGGACAGGGCGTAGGACCGGGGAGCTGTTTTTT	CASTGTGRRTGELFF